The rows below give T cell receptor beta chains drawn from one sample of a study of cytomegalovirus exposure and HLA in healthy donors. This table comes from immunoSEQ multiplex PCR, and its TCRdb copy is limited to in-frame clones, with some not included. Of 150,000 or so clones listed, 70% to 85% are singletons. Sequencing used PBMCs. The receptors shown here come from a woman aged 40-49 years in good health and CMV-seronegative. Each CDR3 is given without its conserved first and last residue.

v_gene	j_gene	CDR3aa
TRBV9	TRBJ1-5	ASSAGEGVRPQH
TRBV2	TRBJ2-1	ASSPLMARDFLGIEQF
TRBV6-1	TRBJ2-7	ASSDRVSYEQY
TRBV7-9	TRBJ2-6	ALKRGSGANVLT
TRBV5-6	TRBJ2-5	ASSLEGGAQTQY
TRBV7-2	TRBJ2-7	ASSSTATGWYEQY
TRBV7-8	TRBJ2-7	ASSLETYRVSYEQY
TRBV5-1	TRBJ2-3	ASSLVGATDTQY
TRBV5-6	TRBJ2-1	ASSRDYNEQF
TRBV6-1	TRBJ1-2	ASSEASRREAGYT
TRBV4-3	TRBJ2-1	ASSERTSGKNEQF
TRBV6-8	TRBJ2-7	ASTSMGTVKYYEQY
TRBV5-1	TRBJ2-7	ASSLQGYEQY
TRBV7-2	TRBJ1-4	ASSPGQNEKLF
TRBV19	TRBJ2-7	ASSVGSGGSYEQY
TRBV11-2	TRBJ2-5	ASSPQGQGRETQY
TRBV28	TRBJ2-3	ASSSSGSTDTQY
TRBV5-1	TRBJ1-2	ASSLGRDNYGYT
TRBV4-2	TRBJ2-7	ASSSGGIAGASEQY
TRBV23-1	TRBJ1-1	ASIPAGDGEAF
TRBV13	TRBJ2-1	ASSSRLAGVLREQF
TRBV5-1	TRBJ2-2	ASSLALGELF
TRBV11-2	TRBJ1-5	ASSLDRVNNQPQH
TRBV11-2	TRBJ2-5	ASKRFQGATPRETQY
TRBV9	TRBJ2-1	ASSVDSHYNEQF
TRBV7-6	TRBJ2-3	ASSPYLAGVGDTQY
TRBV7-2	TRBJ1-2	ASSFSSVYGYT
TRBV28	TRBJ2-5	ASSSPDRGSQETQY
TRBV28	TRBJ2-4	ASSLSVWEPGQEAKNIQY
TRBV7-9	TRBJ2-7	ASSLRGEDEQY
TRBV14	TRBJ1-1	ASSQDPFLYTEAF
TRBV6-5	TRBJ1-5	ASSYAEGFQPQH
TRBV6-5	TRBJ2-2	ASNPLVSTGELF
TRBV18	TRBJ2-1	ASSPRRLTYNEQF
TRBV7-9	TRBJ2-1	ASTRVEFTSYNEQF
TRBV13	TRBJ2-1	ASSLSGDEQF
TRBV9	TRBJ2-7	ASSVAPSGRYEQY
TRBV7-8	TRBJ2-1	ASSFNGDYNEQF
TRBV28	TRBJ2-7	ASSGLARFYESAFEQY
TRBV27	TRBJ2-7	ASKFSGSYEQY
TRBV9	TRBJ2-2	ASSEWDSPLYTGELF
TRBV15	TRBJ2-1	ATSIVSGRFEQF
TRBV28	TRBJ2-2	ASSLLPSGRAVKSPNGELF
TRBV18	TRBJ1-3	ASSPPTGFAGNTIY
TRBV28	TRBJ1-4	ASSLPGSTTNEKLF
TRBV4-3	TRBJ1-1	ASSWDRGMNTEAF
TRBV11-2	TRBJ2-1	ASSLATGVVYNEQF
TRBV7-9	TRBJ2-7	ASNSGHDYEQY
TRBV11-2	TRBJ1-1	ASSVDRDTEAF